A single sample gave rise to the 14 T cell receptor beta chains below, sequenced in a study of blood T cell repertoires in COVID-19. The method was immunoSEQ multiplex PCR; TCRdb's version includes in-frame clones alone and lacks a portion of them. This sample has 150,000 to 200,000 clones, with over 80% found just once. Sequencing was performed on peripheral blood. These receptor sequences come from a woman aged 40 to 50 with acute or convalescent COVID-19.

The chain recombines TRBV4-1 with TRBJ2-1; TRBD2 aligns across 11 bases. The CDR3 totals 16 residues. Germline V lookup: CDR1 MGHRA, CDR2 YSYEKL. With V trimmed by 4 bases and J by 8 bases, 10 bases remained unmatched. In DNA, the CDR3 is TGCGCCAGCAGCCTCGACCTAGCGGGAGGAATTCATGAGCAGTTCTTC. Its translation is CASSLDLAGGIHEQFF.

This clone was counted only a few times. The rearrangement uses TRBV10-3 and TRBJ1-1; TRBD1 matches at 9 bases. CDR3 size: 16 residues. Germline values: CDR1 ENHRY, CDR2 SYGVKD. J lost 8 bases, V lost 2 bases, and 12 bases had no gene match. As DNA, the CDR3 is TGTGCCATCAGTGAGCGTATAACAGGGGGCGATACCGAAGCTTTCTTT. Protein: CAISERITGGDTEAFF.

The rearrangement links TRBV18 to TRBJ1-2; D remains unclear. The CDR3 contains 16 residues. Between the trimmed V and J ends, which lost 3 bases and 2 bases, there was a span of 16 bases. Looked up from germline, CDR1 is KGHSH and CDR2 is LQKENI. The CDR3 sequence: CASSPAPTGTNYGYTF. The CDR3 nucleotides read TGTGCCAGCTCACCCGCGCCCACGGGAACCAACTATGGCTACACCTTC.

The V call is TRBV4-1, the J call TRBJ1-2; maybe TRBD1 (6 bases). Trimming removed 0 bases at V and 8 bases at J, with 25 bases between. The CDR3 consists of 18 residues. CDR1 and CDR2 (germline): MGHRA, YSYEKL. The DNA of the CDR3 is TGCGCCAGCAGCCAAGAAATACCAGGGGTCACGATCCAGGGGGGCTACACCTTC. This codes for CASSQEIPGVTIQGGYTF.

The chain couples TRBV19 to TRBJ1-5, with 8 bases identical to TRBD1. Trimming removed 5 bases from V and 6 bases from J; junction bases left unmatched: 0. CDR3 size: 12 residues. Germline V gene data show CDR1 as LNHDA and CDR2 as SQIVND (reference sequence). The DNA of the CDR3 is TGTGCCAGTAGTCAGGGGGCTCAGCCCCAGCATTTT. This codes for CASSQGAQPQHF.

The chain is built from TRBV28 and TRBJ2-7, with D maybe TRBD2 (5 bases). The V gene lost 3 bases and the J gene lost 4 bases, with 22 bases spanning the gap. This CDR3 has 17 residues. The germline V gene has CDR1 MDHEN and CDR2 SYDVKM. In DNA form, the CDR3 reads TGTGCCAGCAGTTTGGGCGAGGAGAGTGCCTGGAGGTACGAGCAGTACTTC. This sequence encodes CASSLGEESAWRYEQYF.

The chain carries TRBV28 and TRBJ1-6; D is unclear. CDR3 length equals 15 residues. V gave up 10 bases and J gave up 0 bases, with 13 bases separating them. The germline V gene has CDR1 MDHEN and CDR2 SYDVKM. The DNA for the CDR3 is TGTGCCACCATATCCAGAAGCTCCTATAATTCACCCCTCCACTTT. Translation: CATISRSSYNSPLHF.

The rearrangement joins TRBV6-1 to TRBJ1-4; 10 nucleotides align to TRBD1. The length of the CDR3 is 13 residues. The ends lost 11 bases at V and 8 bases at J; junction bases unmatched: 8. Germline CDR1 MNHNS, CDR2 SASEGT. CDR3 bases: TGTGCCTCCACCGGGACAGGGGTCGAAAAACTGTTTTTT. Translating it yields CASTGTGVEKLFF.

The CDR3 region is CATSGFYNEQFF. CDR3 bases: TGTGCCACCTCCGGGTTCTACAATGAGCAGTTCTTC. This sequence joins TRBV19 and TRBJ2-1; unclear D gene. The CDR3 runs to 12 residues. Germline assignment: CDR1 LNHDA and CDR2 SQIVND (reference sequence). Trimming left V 10 bases short and J 3 bases short, with 10 bases between.

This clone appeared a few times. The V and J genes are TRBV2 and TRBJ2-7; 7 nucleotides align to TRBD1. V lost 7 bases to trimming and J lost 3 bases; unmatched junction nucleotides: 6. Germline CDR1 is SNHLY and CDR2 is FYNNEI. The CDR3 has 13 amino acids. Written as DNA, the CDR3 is TGTGCCAGCATCGACAGGGACGGCTACGAGCAGTACTTC. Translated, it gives CASIDRDGYEQYF.

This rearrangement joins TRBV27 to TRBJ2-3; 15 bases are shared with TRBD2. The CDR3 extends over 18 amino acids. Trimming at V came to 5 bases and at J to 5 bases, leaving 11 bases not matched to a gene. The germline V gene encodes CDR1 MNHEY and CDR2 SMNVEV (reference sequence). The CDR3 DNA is TGTGCCAGCAGTCCCGGACTAGCGGGAGGGCCGGGACGAGATACGCAGTATTTT. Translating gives CASSPGLAGGPGRDTQYF.

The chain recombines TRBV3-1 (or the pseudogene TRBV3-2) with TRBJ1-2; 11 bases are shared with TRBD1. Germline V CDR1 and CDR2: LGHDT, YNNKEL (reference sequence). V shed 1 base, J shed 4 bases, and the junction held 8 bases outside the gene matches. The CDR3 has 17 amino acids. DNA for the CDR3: TGTGCCAGCAGCCAAGCCGGGACAGGGGGTTCCCCCTATGGCTACACCTTC. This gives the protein CASSQAGTGGSPYGYTF.

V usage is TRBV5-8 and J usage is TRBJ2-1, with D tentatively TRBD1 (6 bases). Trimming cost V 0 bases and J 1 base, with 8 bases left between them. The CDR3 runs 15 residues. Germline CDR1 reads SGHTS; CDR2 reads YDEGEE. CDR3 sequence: CASSLAGQSYNEQFF. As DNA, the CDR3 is TGTGCCAGCAGCTTGGCCGGACAGTCCTACAATGAGCAGTTCTTC.

The CDR3 bases are TGTGCCAGCAGTGAATCTGGGGGCCCGTATAGCAATCAGCCCCAGCATTTT. This encodes CASSESGGPYSNQPQHF. This sequence joins TRBV6-1 and TRBJ1-5, with a possible D match to TRBD1 (6 bases). V lost 2 bases to trimming and J lost 0 bases, with 14 bases between them. The germline V gene has CDR1 MNHNS and CDR2 SASEGT. There are 17 residues in the CDR3.